This T cell receptor beta chain was found in a study of Graves' ophthalmopathy and Graves' hyperthyroidism. V gave up 5 bases and J gave up 3 bases; unmatched junction bases: 5. Germline V gene data show CDR1 as SGHAT and CDR2 as FQDESV (reference sequence). The CDR3 loop spans 14 amino acids. The sequenced template was RNA, covering the TCR beta CDR3 region. First-round RT-PCR with HTBI primers preceded a second-round multiplex PCR. TCRdb re-called the multiplex PCR reads with MiXCR, one entry per CDR3 protein. The sample carries about 620,000 distinct CDR3 sequences, 22% recorded once. There are many counts of this clonotype.

This sequence was found in a young woman with stable Graves' hyperthyroidism. Some clones in this sample may be carry-over from other donors' samples. The specimen sequenced was peripheral blood. The J gene is TRBJ1-2, the V gene TRBV11-1; TRBD1 aligns across 8 bases. The CDR3 nucleotides are TGTGCCAGCAGCGCCGGACAGGGCTACTATGGCTACACCTTC. Protein sequence: CASSAGQGYYGYTF. The complete variable domain, with remaining parts taken from reference TRBV11-1 and TRBJ1-2, reads EAEVAQSPRYKITEKSQAVAFWCDPISGHATLYWYRQILGQGPELLVQFQDESVVDDSQLPKDRFSAERLKGVDSTLKIQPAELGDSAMYLCASSAGQGYYGYTFGSGTRLTVV.